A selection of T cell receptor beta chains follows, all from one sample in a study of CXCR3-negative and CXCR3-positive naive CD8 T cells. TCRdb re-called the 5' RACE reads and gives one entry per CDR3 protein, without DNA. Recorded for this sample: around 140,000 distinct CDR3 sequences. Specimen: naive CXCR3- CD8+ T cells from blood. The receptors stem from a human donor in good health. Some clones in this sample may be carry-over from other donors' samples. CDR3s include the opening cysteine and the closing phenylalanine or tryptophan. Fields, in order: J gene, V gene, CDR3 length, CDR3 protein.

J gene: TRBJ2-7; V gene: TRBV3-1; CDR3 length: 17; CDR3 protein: CASSQGTVAGEAYEQYF
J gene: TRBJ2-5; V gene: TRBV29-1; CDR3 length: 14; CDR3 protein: CSVEPVASGETQYF
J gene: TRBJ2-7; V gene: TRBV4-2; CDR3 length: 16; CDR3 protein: CASSQEVAGGTYEQYF
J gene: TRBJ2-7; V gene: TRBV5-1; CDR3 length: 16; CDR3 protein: CASSFPGTSGNYEQYF
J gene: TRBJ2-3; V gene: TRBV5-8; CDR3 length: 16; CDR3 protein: CASSLGLAGHTDTQYF
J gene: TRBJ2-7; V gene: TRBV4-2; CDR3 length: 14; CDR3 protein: CASSQLQLSYEQYF
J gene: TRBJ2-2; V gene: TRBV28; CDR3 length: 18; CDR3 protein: CASSSYFRAPSNTGELFF
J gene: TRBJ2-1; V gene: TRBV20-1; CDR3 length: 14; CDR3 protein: CSARIGRGLNEQFF
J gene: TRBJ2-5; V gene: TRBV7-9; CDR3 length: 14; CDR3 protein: CASSPRVDVETQYF
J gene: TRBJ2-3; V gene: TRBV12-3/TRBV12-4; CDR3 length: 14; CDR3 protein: CASSHGGPADTQYF
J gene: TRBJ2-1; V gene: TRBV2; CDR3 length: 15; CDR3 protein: CASTVIPSSYNEQFF
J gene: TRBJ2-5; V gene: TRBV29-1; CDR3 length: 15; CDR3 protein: CSVAFRGGEDETQYF
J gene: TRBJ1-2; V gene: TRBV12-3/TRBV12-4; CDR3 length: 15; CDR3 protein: CASSPTGPLLYGYTF
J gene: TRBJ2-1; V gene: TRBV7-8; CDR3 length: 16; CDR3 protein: CASSFLRGASHNEQFF
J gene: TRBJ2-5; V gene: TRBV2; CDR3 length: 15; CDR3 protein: CASTPGLTVQETQYF
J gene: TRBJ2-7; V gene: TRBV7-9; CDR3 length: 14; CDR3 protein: CASSFAGTIYEQYF
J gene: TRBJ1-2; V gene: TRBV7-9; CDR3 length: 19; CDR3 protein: CASSLPVGGQGKTNYGYTF
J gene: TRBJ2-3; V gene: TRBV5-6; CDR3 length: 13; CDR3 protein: CASSLSNTDTQYF
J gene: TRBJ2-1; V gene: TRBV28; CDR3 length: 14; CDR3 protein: CASSVPVADNEQFF
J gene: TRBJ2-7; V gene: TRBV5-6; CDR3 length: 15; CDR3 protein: CASSLGGSSLNEQYF
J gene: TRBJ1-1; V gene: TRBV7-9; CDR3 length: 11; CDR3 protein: CASTTSTEAFF
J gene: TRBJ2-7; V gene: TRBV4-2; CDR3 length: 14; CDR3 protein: CASSPPGQTYEQYF
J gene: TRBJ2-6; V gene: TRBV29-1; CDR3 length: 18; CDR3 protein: CSVEELATGVSGANVLTF
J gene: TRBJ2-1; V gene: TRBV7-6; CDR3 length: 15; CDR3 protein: CASRRLAGGHNEQFF
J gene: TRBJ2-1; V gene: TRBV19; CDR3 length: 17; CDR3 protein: CASSDRGGTTYYNEQFF
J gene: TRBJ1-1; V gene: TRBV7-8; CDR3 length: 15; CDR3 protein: CASSWRTGGNTEAFF
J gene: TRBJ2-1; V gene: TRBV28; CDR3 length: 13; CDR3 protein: CASSLVLYNEQFF
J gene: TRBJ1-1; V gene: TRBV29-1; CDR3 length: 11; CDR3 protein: CSVEGDTEAFF
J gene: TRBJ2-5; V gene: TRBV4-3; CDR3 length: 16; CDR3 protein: CASSQDSAGRGETQYF
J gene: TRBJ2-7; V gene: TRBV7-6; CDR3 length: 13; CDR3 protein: CASSLETPSEQYF
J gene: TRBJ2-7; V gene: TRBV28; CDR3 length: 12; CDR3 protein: CASTDRIYEQYF
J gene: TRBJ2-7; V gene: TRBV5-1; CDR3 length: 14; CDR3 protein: CASSLGTGQYEQYF
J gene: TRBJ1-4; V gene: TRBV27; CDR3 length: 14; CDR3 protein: CASGTVGTNEKLFF
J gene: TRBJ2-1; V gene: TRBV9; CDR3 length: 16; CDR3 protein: CASSVRGGTGYNEQFF
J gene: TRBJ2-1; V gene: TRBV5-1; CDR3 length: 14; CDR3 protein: CASSNRGPYNEQLF
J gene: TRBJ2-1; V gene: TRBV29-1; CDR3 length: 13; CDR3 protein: CSVEESGGDEQFF
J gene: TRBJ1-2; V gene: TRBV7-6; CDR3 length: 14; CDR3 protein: CASSSNYSPGGYTF
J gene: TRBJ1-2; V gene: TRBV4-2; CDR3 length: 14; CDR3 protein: CASSQAFVSDGYTF
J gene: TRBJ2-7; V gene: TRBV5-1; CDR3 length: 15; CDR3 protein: CASSLGTDSSYEQYF
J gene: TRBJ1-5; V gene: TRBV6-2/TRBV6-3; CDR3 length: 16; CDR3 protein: CASSLKRGRGNQPQHF
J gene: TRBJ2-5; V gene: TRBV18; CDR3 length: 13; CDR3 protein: CASSRTGWETQYF